A selection of T cell receptor beta chains follows, all from one sample in a study of blood T cell repertoires in COVID-19. The protocol was immunoSEQ multiplex PCR, while the TCRdb copy is restricted to in-frame clones and leaves out a portion. Of 290,000 or so clones in the sample, around 90% were seen once. Sequences were obtained from PBMCs or T cells enriched from blood (not recorded which). The receptors here all came from a woman aged 25 to 39 who had recovered from COVID-19. The conserved cysteine and the conserved F or W are not part of the CDR3 here. Each record gives: clone size, V gene, CDR3 protein. Clone size is stated in some rows and not others, as once, few, many or a class when expanded.

clone size: NA; V gene: TRBV19; CDR3 protein: ASSIPGQGNTGELF
clone size: NA; V gene: TRBV4-3; CDR3 protein: ASSQEGRGAPNEQF
clone size: NA; V gene: TRBV7-9; CDR3 protein: ASSPQGARETQY
clone size: once; V gene: TRBV29-1; CDR3 protein: SVRTESTDTQY
clone size: NA; V gene: TRBV6-5; CDR3 protein: ASSQIQGRTGELF
clone size: NA; V gene: TRBV9; CDR3 protein: ASSGSGKLHNEQF
clone size: NA; V gene: TRBV29-1; CDR3 protein: SVGGQVIEAF
clone size: NA; V gene: TRBV5-4; CDR3 protein: ASSLERGPNTGELF
clone size: NA; V gene: TRBV7-9; CDR3 protein: ASSKSGMEETQY
clone size: NA; V gene: TRBV5-1; CDR3 protein: ASSLVVGTSTDTQY
clone size: NA; V gene: TRBV5-5; CDR3 protein: ASSRGWDRGQETQY
clone size: NA; V gene: TRBV25-1; CDR3 protein: ASSHASSYNEQF
clone size: NA; V gene: TRBV7-6; CDR3 protein: ASSLNRDPSTDTQY
clone size: NA; V gene: TRBV6-1; CDR3 protein: ASSATSGQPGWGETQY
clone size: NA; V gene: TRBV6-1; CDR3 protein: ASSEGWGLAVTYEQY
clone size: NA; V gene: TRBV10-2; CDR3 protein: ASSSSGLAGGINTGELF
clone size: NA; V gene: TRBV6-5; CDR3 protein: ASSSPYSGTPYGYT
clone size: NA; V gene: TRBV18; CDR3 protein: ASSPGRELSGANVLT
clone size: NA; V gene: TRBV5-1; CDR3 protein: ASSLAGAHGYT
clone size: NA; V gene: TRBV3-1/TRBV3-2; CDR3 protein: ASSQGRTGASSYNSPLH
clone size: once; V gene: TRBV5-1; CDR3 protein: ASSSAGGQEETQY
clone size: NA; V gene: TRBV5-5; CDR3 protein: ASSLSPPPGAGELF
clone size: NA; V gene: TRBV30; CDR3 protein: AWSAGTGPNEKLF